This TCR beta chain was documented in a study of shared clonotypes between healthy human individuals. Libraries were prepared by immunoSEQ multiplex PCR; TCRdb keeps only in-frame clonotypes and omits some of them. The table shows more than 400,000 clones, with 90% to 96% occurring only once. The CDR3 sequence is 16 residues long. Germline loops: CDR1 SGDLS, CDR2 YYNGEE. V was clipped by 2 bases and J by 2 bases, with 15 bases between them. It was into CD45RA+ naive and CD45RA-negative memory subsets that the CD4+ cells were split. The sequenced sample was naive CD4+ T cells sorted from blood. Noted subset: CD45RA+ positively selected. The rearrangement links TRBV9 to TRBJ2-3, with a possible D match to TRBD2 (7 bases). This receptor was identified in a woman in her 30s in good health. In DNA, the CDR3 is TGTGCCAGCAGCGTCGCGGGGGCGTCCGACACAGATACGCAGTATTTT. This sequence encodes CASSVAGASDTDTQYF.